This entry lists 10 T cell receptor beta chains sequenced from one sample in a study of chemoradiotherapy in HPV16-positive cancers. Method: immunoSEQ multiplex PCR; TCRdb's copy keeps in-frame clones and lacks some. The table records tens of thousands of clones, around nine tenths of them present only once. This specimen was blood, taken from a patient who underwent chemoradiotherapy. The receptors come from a human donor with HPV-associated anogenital cancer.

The V and J genes are TRBV7-8 and TRBJ1-5; D is ambiguous. Germline CDR1 and CDR2: SGHVS and FQNEAQ. The CDR3 is made up of 14 amino acids. V lost 1 base and J lost 4, with 8 bases in between. In nucleotides, the CDR3 is TGTGCCAGCAGCTTAGACGTTGGGAATCAGCCCCAGCATTTT. This gives the protein CASSLDVGNQPQHF. Drawing the rest from reference TRBV7-8 and TRBJ1-5, the complete variable domain is GAGVSQSPRYKVAKRGQDVALRCDPISGHVSLFWYQQALGQGPEFLTYFQNEAQLDKSGLPSDRFFAERPEGSVSTLKIQRTQQEDSAVYLCASSLDVGNQPQHFGDGTRLSIL.

This sequence joins TRBV6-5 and TRBJ1-6; 11 bases map to TRBD1. The CDR3 consists of 14 residues. CDR1 is MNHEY, CDR2 SVGAGI, per germline. J gave up 11 bases and V 7 bases, and 7 bases lay outside the gene matches. The DNA of the CDR3 is TGTGCCAGCACCCGGGGACAGGGGGATACACCCCTCCACTTT. Its protein product is CASTRGQGDTPLHF.

V usage is TRBV19 and J usage is TRBJ1-2; no firm D call. Trimming pared 5 bases from V and 4 bases from J, leaving 8 bases between. CDR3 length: 12 residues. Germline CDR1 is LNHDA and CDR2 is SQIVND (reference sequence). Here the CDR3 reads CASSLDGYGYTF. Written as DNA, the CDR3 is TGTGCCAGTAGTCTGGACGGCTATGGCTACACCTTC. The complete variable domain, with remaining parts taken from reference TRBV19 and TRBJ1-2, reads DGGITQSPKYLFRKEGQNVTLSCEQNLNHDAMYWYRQDPGQGLRLIYYSQIVNDFQKGDIAEGYSVSREKKESFPLTVTSAQKNPTAFYLCASSLDGYGYTFGSGTRLTVV.

The gene calls are TRBV7-2 and TRBJ1-6; maybe TRBD1 (5 bases). The CDR3 contains 15 residues. Germline values: CDR1 SGHTA, CDR2 FQGNSA. Trimming stripped 4 bases from V and 2 bases from J, with 9 bases between. This chain's CDR3 is CASSSGGTYNSPLHF. The CDR3 region has the DNA TGTGCCAGCAGCTCCGGGGGGACCTATAATTCACCCCTCCACTTT. The full variable domain, rest sourced from reference TRBV7-2 and TRBJ1-6, is GAGVSQSPSNKVTEKGKDVELRCDPISGHTALYWYRQSLGQGLEFLIYFQGNSAPDKSGLPSDRFSAERTGGSVSTLTIQRTQQEDSAVYLCASSSGGTYNSPLHFGNGTRLTVT.

The chain has TRBV11-3 and TRBJ2-1; D is unclear. V lost 5 bases and J 9 bases, leaving 14 bases between the germline ends. Germline V lookup: CDR1 SGHNT, CDR2 YENEEA. The CDR3 is made up of 13 amino acids. In DNA form, the CDR3 reads TGTGCCAGCAGCAACCGGTGGCTGGGTGAGCAGTTCTTC. Its protein product is CASSNRWLGEQFF.

The genes are TRBV5-1 and TRBJ2-7, with 9 bases identical to TRBD1. CDR1 SGHRS and CDR2 YFSETQ come from the germline V gene. J lost 3 bases, V lost 3 bases, and 1 base had no gene match. CDR3 length equals 13 residues. The CDR3 DNA is TGCGCCAGCAGCTCGACAGGGGGCTACGAGCAGTACTTC. Protein: CASSSTGGYEQYF.

V usage is TRBV30 and J usage is TRBJ2-4; 7 bases agree with TRBD1. The germline CDR1 and CDR2 sequences are GTSNPN and SVGIG (reference sequence). V lost 3 bases, J lost 0 bases, and 5 bases stayed unmatched. The CDR3 is 15 residues long. The DNA for the CDR3 is TGTGCCTGGAGCCGGGACAGACTAGCCAAAAACATTCAGTACTTC. Translated, it gives CAWSRDRLAKNIQYF.

The chain is built from TRBV5-1 and TRBJ2-5, with D perhaps matching TRBD2 (6 bases). V lost 2 bases and J 3 bases, leaving 11 bases between the germline ends. There are 14 residues in the CDR3. Germline CDR1 and CDR2: SGHRS and YFSETQ. CDR3 coding DNA: TGCGCCAGCAGCTTTCCGGGAGCCAAAGAGACCCAGTACTTC. It encodes CASSFPGAKETQYF.

The chain recombines TRBV5-4 with TRBJ2-1; 8 bases align to TRBD2. The germline V gene encodes CDR1 SGHNT and CDR2 YYREEE (reference sequence). Trimming at V came to 7 bases and at J to 0 bases, leaving 6 bases not matched to a gene. This CDR3 comprises 15 residues. CDR3 region: CASRGGLPSYNEQFF. As DNA, the CDR3 is TGTGCCAGCCGGGGGGGACTACCCTCCTACAATGAGCAGTTCTTC.

V is TRBV2 and J is TRBJ1-1, with TRBD1 matching over 8 bases. The V gene's germline CDR1 is SNHLY and CDR2 FYNNEI. With 6 bases clipped from V and 4 bases from J, the junction kept 10 bases outside the gene matches. The CDR3 has 15 residues. The CDR3 is CASSESAGGFTEAFF. For the CDR3, the DNA is TGTGCCAGCAGCGAATCAGCAGGGGGCTTCACTGAAGCTTTCTTT.